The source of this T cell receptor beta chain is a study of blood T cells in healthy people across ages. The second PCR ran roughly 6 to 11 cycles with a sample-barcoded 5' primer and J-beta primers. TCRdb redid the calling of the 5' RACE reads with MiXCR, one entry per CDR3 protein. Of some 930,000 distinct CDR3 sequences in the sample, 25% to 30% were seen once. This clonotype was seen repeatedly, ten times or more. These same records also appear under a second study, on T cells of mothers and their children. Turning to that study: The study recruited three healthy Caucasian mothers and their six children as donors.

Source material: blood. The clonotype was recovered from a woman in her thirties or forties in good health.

The CDR3 loop reads CASARSAVRIYEQYF. The DNA for the CDR3 is TGTGCCAGCGCCCGATCAGCGGTGAGGATTTACGAGCAGTACTTC. V usage is TRBV2 and J usage is TRBJ2-7, with D perhaps matching TRBD2 (5 bases). The CDR3 is made up of 15 amino acids. V lost 8 bases and J lost 4, with 21 bases in between. Germline assignment: CDR1 SNHLY and CDR2 FYNNEI. Using reference TRBV2 and TRBJ2-7 for the parts outside the CDR3, the full variable domain is EPEVTQTPSHQVTQMGQEVILRCVPISNHLYFYWYRQILGQKVEFLVSFYNNEISEKSEIFDDQFSVERPDGSNFTLKIRSTKLEDSAMYFCASARSAVRIYEQYFGPGTRLTVT.